The 16 T cell receptor beta chains below all came from one sample that was sequenced in a study of T cell responses to AZD1222 COVID-19 vaccine. Repertoires were generated with immunoSEQ multiplex PCR, while TCRdb's copy carries only in-frame clones and drops some. The repertoire holds over 110,000 clones, with roughly nine tenths as singletons. The sample was peripheral blood, taken 28 days after the second AZD1222 dose. These receptors were taken from an adult who received the AZD1222 COVID-19 vaccine.

V gene TRBV12-3 or TRBV12-4 combines with J gene TRBJ2-3, with TRBD2 as a possible D gene (6 bases). The V and J ends lost 6 bases and 8 bases respectively, with 9 bases between them. This CDR3 region has 11 residues. The DNA of the CDR3 is TGTGCCAGCAGGTCCGGGGGTACGCAGTATTTT. Residues: CASRSGGTQYF.

The chain combines TRBV10-3 with TRBJ1-2; weak D call: TRBD1 (5 bases). The germline V and J ends were trimmed by 11 bases and 2 bases, with 18 bases remaining between them. Germline V gene lookup returns CDR1 ENHRY and CDR2 SYGVKD. This CDR3 region has 14 residues. DNA for the CDR3: TGTGCCGTCCAGGCAGGGACTTCAAACTATGGCTACACCTTC. This codes for CAVQAGTSNYGYTF.

This chain uses TRBV5-6 with TRBJ2-5; D is tentatively TRBD1 or TRBD2 (5 bases each). This CDR3 contains 14 residues. V lost 0 bases to trimming and J lost 4 bases, with 10 bases between them. In germline, CDR1 is SGHDT, CDR2 YYEEEE. The CDR3 reads CASSLVSGRETQYF. The CDR3 DNA reads as TGTGCCAGCAGCTTGGTTTCGGGGCGAGAGACCCAGTACTTC.

This chain links TRBV19 with TRBJ2-5; 9 bases fit TRBD1. J lost 9 bases, V lost 1 base, and 3 bases had no gene match. In germline, CDR1 is LNHDA, CDR2 SQIVND (reference sequence). There are 13 residues in the CDR3. The CDR3 region has the DNA TGTGCCAGTAGTATAGGGGACAGGGCGGCCCAGTACTTC. This translates into CASSIGDRAAQYF.

This clone appeared once. J is TRBJ1-4 and V is TRBV28; TRBD1 might be the D (6 bases). The CDR3 is 14 amino acids. Deletions cut 6 bases from V and 2 bases from J, with 10 bases between. CDR1 is MDHEN and CDR2 is SYDVKM in the germline V gene. CDR3 DNA: TGTGCCAGCAGAGACAGGTTCACTAATGAAAAACTGTTTTTT. Its protein is CASRDRFTNEKLFF.

V is TRBV19 and J is TRBJ1-2; D gene unclear. The CDR3 has 13 residues. From germline, CDR1 is LNHDA and CDR2 SQIVND (reference sequence). With 1 base removed from V and 2 bases from J, the gap between germline ends came to 5 bases. The CDR3 here is CASSIAMNYGYTF. CDR3 sequence (DNA): TGTGCCAGTAGTATAGCGATGAACTATGGCTACACCTTC.

The rearrangement uses TRBV6-2 or TRBV6-3 and TRBJ1-1; the match to TRBD1 covers 7 bases. Germline-derived CDR1 and CDR2 are MNHEY and SVGEGT. The CDR3 has 13 residues. V was clipped by 6 bases and J by 5 bases; unmatched bases: 6. DNA for the CDR3: TGTGCCAGCAGCTTACAGGGGAGGACTGAAGCTTTCTTT. This translates into CASSLQGRTEAFF.

The chain joins TRBV9 to TRBJ1-2; D call uncertain. Trimming took off 4 bases at V and 3 bases at J, with 13 bases between the two ends. This CDR3 has 14 amino acids. CDR1 and CDR2 (germline): SGDLS, YYNGEE. This chain's CDR3 is CASSKGNSDYGYTF. The CDR3 coding sequence is TGTGCCAGCAGCAAAGGGAACAGCGACTATGGCTACACCTTC.

This clone showed up just once. The chain employs TRBV1 and TRBJ2-1; the table's D call TRBD2 went unverified against the DNA. TRBV1 is a pseudogene segment. The CDR3 totals 15 residues. The CDR3 protein is CTSPPAGVSYNEQFF. DNA for the CDR3: TGCACCAGCCCCCCAGCGGGGGTTTCCTACAATGAGCAGTTCTTC.

This clone was detected once. The chain recombines TRBV3-1 (or the pseudogene TRBV3-2) with TRBJ1-5; TRBD1 agrees at 7 bases. From germline, CDR1 is LGHDT and CDR2 YNNKEL (reference sequence). The CDR3 has 14 amino acids. Germline trimming cut 4 bases from V and 4 bases from J; bases unmatched to any gene: 4. The CDR3 DNA follows: TGTGCCAGCAGCCTGGGACAGACAAATCAGCCCCAGCATTTT. Amino acids: CASSLGQTNQPQHF.

This rearrangement joins TRBV5-1 to TRBJ1-1; 9 nucleotides line up with TRBD1. The ends lost 2 bases at V and 3 bases at J; junction bases unmatched: 2. Germline CDR1 reads SGHRS; CDR2 reads YFSETQ. CDR3 size: 14 residues. The chain's CDR3 is CASSFGQGYTEAFF. The CDR3 DNA reads as TGCGCCAGCAGCTTCGGACAGGGGTACACTGAAGCTTTCTTT.

This sequence joins TRBV13 and TRBJ2-1, with 12 bases aligning to TRBD2. With V trimmed by 3 bases and J by 6 bases, 6 bases remained unmatched. The CDR3 length is 16 residues. The germline gives CDR1 PRHDT, CDR2 FYEKMQ (reference sequence). The CDR3 sequence is CASSFLPSGGANEQFF. CDR3 nucleotide sequence: TGTGCCAGCAGCTTCCTTCCTAGCGGGGGGGCCAATGAGCAGTTCTTC.

The chain carries TRBV3-1 (or the pseudogene TRBV3-2) and TRBJ2-6; 10 bases map to TRBD1. The CDR3 has 18 amino acids. Unmatched junction bases numbered 6, after V lost 4 bases and J lost 0 bases. Germline-derived CDR1 and CDR2 are LGHDT and YNNKEL (reference sequence). The DNA of the CDR3 is TGTGCCAGCAGCCTCAGGACAGGGGGTTCCTCTGGGGCCAACGTCCTGACTTTC. This encodes CASSLRTGGSSGANVLTF.

The chain has TRBV28 and TRBJ2-7; TRBD2 agrees at 9 bases. Germline CDR1 MDHEN, CDR2 SYDVKM. Losses at the gene ends were 5 bases for V and 3 bases for J; bases not matched to a gene: 8. The CDR3 extends over 15 amino acids. The CDR3 region has the DNA TGTGCCAGCAGTCCCCTCGGACTAGCGCACTACGAGCAGTACGTC. The encoded protein is CASSPLGLAHYEQYV.

This chain links TRBV4-1 with TRBJ2-7; possibly TRBD2 for D (5 bases). Germline loops: CDR1 MGHRA, CDR2 YSYEKL. The V end was cut by 0 bases, the J end by 0 bases, with 9 bases between. The CDR3 length is 15 residues. CDR3 amino acids: CASSQDPGISYEQYF. The CDR3 region has the DNA TGCGCCAGCAGCCAAGATCCCGGGATCTCCTACGAGCAGTACTTC.

The chain carries TRBV5-4 and TRBJ2-1, with a possible D match to TRBD2 (7 bases). CDR3 size: 15 residues. Germline V lookup: CDR1 SGHNT, CDR2 YYREEE (reference sequence). The V and J ends lost 4 bases and 8 bases respectively, with 19 bases between them. In DNA, the CDR3 is TGTGCCAGCAGCATCCGGGGGGCCACTATAGATGAGCAGTTCTTC. Translating it yields CASSIRGATIDEQFF.